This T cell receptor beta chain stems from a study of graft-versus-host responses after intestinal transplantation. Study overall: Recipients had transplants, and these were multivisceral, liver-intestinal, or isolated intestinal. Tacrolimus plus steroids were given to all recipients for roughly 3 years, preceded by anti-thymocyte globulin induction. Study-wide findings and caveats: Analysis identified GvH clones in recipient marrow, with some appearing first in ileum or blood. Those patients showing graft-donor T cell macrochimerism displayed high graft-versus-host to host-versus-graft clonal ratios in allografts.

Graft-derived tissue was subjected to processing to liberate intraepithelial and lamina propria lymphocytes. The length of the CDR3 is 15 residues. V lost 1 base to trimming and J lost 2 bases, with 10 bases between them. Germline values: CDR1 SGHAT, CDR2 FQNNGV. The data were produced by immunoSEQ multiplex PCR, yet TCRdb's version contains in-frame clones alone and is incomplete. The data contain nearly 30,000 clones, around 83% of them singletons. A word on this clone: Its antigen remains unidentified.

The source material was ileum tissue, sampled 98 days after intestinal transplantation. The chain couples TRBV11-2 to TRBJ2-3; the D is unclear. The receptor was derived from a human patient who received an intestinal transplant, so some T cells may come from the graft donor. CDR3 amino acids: CASSLVQTFTDTQYF. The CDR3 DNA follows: TGTGCCAGCAGCTTAGTCCAGACTTTCACAGATACGCAGTATTTT.